One and the same sample provided the 25 T cell receptor beta chains below, sequenced in a study of CD8+ T cells in alopecia areata. After isolation, RNA underwent reverse transcription to generate cDNA as the sequencing template. Sequencing used immunoSEQ multiplex PCR; TCRdb keeps in-frame clones, though not all of them. The table shows roughly 190,000 clones, with 60% occurring only once. This sample's treatment: oral pan-JAK inhibitor, 5-10 mg twice daily. The source was CD4+ T cells sorted from blood, collected at week 4, from a patient treated with tofacitinib. Every receptor here comes from a human donor with alopecia areata.

On this clone itself: Other DNA sequences in this specimen translate into the identical CDR3. This chain joins TRBV20-1 and TRBJ2-5; no clear D. Trimming removed 2 bases from V and 2 bases from J, with 0 bases in between. CDR3 size: 10 residues. From germline, CDR1 is DFQATT and CDR2 SNEGSKA (reference sequence). CDR3 coding DNA: TGCAGTGCTAGACAAGAGACCCAGTACTTC. This encodes CSARQETQYF.

This clone was counted a few times. This chain links TRBV5-1 with TRBJ2-7; 10 bases align to TRBD2. V was pared by 0 bases and J by 2 bases, with 2 bases of the junction left unmatched. This CDR3 is built from 15 residues. The V gene's germline CDR1 is SGHRS and CDR2 YFSETQ. This chain's CDR3 is CASSLAGTSAYEQYF. As DNA, the CDR3 is TGCGCCAGCAGCTTGGCCGGGACTAGCGCCTACGAGCAGTACTTC.

The chain recombines TRBV5-1 with TRBJ2-2, with D hard to call. Germline V gene sequence: CDR1 SGHRS, CDR2 YFSETQ. The CDR3 has 19 amino acids. Trimming took off 5 bases at V and 10 bases at J, with 33 bases between the two ends. The CDR3 bases are TGCGCCAGCAGTAGCCCTCGGTCATCGCTAGGCCTCTTGAGTGTGGAGCTGTTTTTT. It codes for CASSSPRSSLGLLSVELFF.

This clone was counted between two and nine times. Other DNA sequences in this sample translate to the same CDR3. V gene TRBV29-1 combines with J gene TRBJ1-1; D gene ambiguous. The CDR3 consists of 11 residues. Germline values: CDR1 SQVTM, CDR2 ANQGSEA. Deletions cut 4 bases from V and 2 bases from J, with 5 bases between. As DNA, the CDR3 is TGCAGCGTTGCTAGAAACACTGAAGCTTTCTTT. Residues: CSVARNTEAFF.

The V gene is TRBV6-5, the J gene TRBJ2-3; 7 bases map to TRBD1. V was clipped by 6 bases and J by 4 bases; unmatched bases: 10. There are 15 residues in the CDR3. The V gene's germline CDR1 is MNHEY and CDR2 SVGAGI. In DNA form, the CDR3 reads TGTGCCAGCAGCTTAGACAGGGCGACGGCAGATACGCAGTATTTT. Translation gives CASSLDRATADTQYF.

This clone has just a few counts. The genes are TRBV28 and TRBJ2-7; 12 nucleotides align to TRBD2. V lost 8 bases to trimming and J lost 6 bases; unmatched junction nucleotides: 11. CDR3 size: 15 residues. Germline V lookup: CDR1 MDHEN, CDR2 SYDVKM. This chain's CDR3 is CASHTLAGGQGEQYF. The DNA for the CDR3 is TGTGCCAGCCACACTCTAGCGGGGGGGCAGGGCGAGCAGTACTTC.

The chain carries TRBV30 and TRBJ2-5; D possibly uses TRBD1 or TRBD2 (5 bases each). This CDR3 is built from 13 residues. Germline CDR1 is GTSNPN and CDR2 is SVGIG (reference sequence). DNA of the CDR3: TGTGTCGGCCAGGGCCGGAGGTGGGAGACCCAGTACTTC. Translation gives CVGQGRRWETQYF.

A single count supports this clone. J is TRBJ1-1 and V is TRBV6-5; possible D gene TRBD1, 6 bases. Between the trimmed V and J ends, which lost 5 bases and 4 bases, there was a span of 14 bases. The length of the CDR3 is 14 residues. The germline V gene encodes CDR1 MNHEY and CDR2 SVGAGI. The CDR3 protein is CASSPRGSATEAFF. The CDR3 DNA reads TGTGCCAGCAGTCCCAGGGGATCTGCCACTGAAGCTTTCTTT.

This clone was counted between two and nine times. The chain employs TRBV29-1 and TRBJ2-1, with 7 bases that match TRBD1. The J segment lost 4 bases and the V segment lost 7 bases, leaving 4 bases of the junction unmatched. The CDR3 consists of 12 residues. Germline V lookup: CDR1 SQVTM, CDR2 ANQGSEA. The CDR3 region is CSATGEYNEQFF. The CDR3 region has the DNA TGCAGCGCCACAGGGGAATACAATGAGCAGTTCTTC.

This clone has only a few counts. This chain links TRBV4-1 with TRBJ1-5; 8 bases are a match to TRBD1. V dropped 4 bases and J dropped 5; count of bases not matched to a gene: 10. Germline CDR1 MGHRA, CDR2 YSYEKL. This CDR3 contains 16 residues. CDR3 protein: CASSRTWDRRDQPQHF. CDR3 sequence (DNA): TGCGCCAGCAGCCGCACGTGGGACAGGCGGGATCAGCCCCAGCATTTT.

In its sample, this clone was seen a few times. This rearrangement joins TRBV10-3 to TRBJ1-1; D is unresolved. The V gene's germline CDR1 is ENHRY and CDR2 SYGVKD. V was trimmed by 4 bases and J by 6 bases, leaving 9 bases between them. This CDR3 has 12 residues. CDR3 in amino acids: CAISGDGSEAFF. In DNA form, the CDR3 reads TGTGCCATCAGTGGCGATGGCTCTGAAGCTTTCTTT.

The chain combines TRBV5-1 with TRBJ2-3, with TRBD1 as a possible D gene (5 bases). This CDR3 spans 16 amino acids. The germline gives CDR1 SGHRS, CDR2 YFSETQ. The ends were cut back, 4 bases at V and 7 bases at J, with 22 bases in the middle. This chain's CDR3 is CASSEVPQGSTNTQYF. For the CDR3, the DNA is TGCGCCAGCAGCGAGGTCCCCCAGGGCAGCACTAATACGCAGTATTTT.

This rearrangement joins TRBV29-1 to TRBJ1-1; 7 positions agree with TRBD1. The germline CDR1 and CDR2 sequences are SQVTM and ANQGSEA. J gave up 3 bases and V 5 bases, and 6 bases lay outside the gene matches. The CDR3 extends over 13 amino acids. The CDR3 nucleotides are TGCAGCGTTAAACCAGGGGGAGACACTGAAGCTTTCTTT. Encoded protein: CSVKPGGDTEAFF.

The rearrangement uses TRBV29-1 and TRBJ1-2, with D uncertain. Trimming left V 3 bases short and J 2 bases short, with 7 bases between. Per germline, CDR1 SQVTM and CDR2 ANQGSEA. This CDR3 has 12 amino acids. The chain's CDR3 is CSVDRVNYGYTF. Written as DNA, the CDR3 is TGCAGCGTTGATCGGGTAAACTATGGCTACACCTTC.

This clone was counted between two and nine times. This chain connects TRBV29-1 to TRBJ1-2; unclear D gene. V was clipped by 6 bases and J by 4 bases, with 12 bases between them. The CDR3 extends over 12 amino acids. CDR1 is SQVTM and CDR2 is ANQGSEA in the germline V gene. DNA of the CDR3: TGCAGCGTGGCCAGACAAAGCTATGGCTACACCTTC. It yields the protein CSVARQSYGYTF.

The chain couples TRBV6-5 to TRBJ2-1, with D perhaps TRBD2 (5 bases). This CDR3 contains 12 residues. Trimming took off 7 bases at V and 10 bases at J, with 14 bases between the two ends. Germline loops: CDR1 MNHEY, CDR2 SVGAGI. As DNA, the CDR3 is TGTGCCAGCACCAATGGACCGGGAGAGCAGTTCTTC. Its translation is CASTNGPGEQFF.

The chain carries TRBV30 and TRBJ2-7, with 10 positions matching TRBD1. Germline values: CDR1 GTSNPN, CDR2 SVGIG (reference sequence). J was trimmed by 5 bases and V by 8 bases; bases with no gene match: 9. The CDR3 loop spans 13 amino acids. Written as DNA, the CDR3 is TGTGCCGGTAGCCGGGACAGGGGCCACGAGCAGTACTTC. Translating it yields CAGSRDRGHEQYF.

In its sample, this clone was seen a few times. The V gene is TRBV11-2, the J gene TRBJ1-4; D not certain. Trimming took off 6 bases at V and 0 bases at J, with 8 bases between the two ends. The CDR3 is made up of 14 amino acids. Germline CDR1 reads SGHAT; CDR2 reads FQNNGV. CDR3 bases: TGTGCCAGCAGTTTGGTGGCAACTAATGAAAAACTGTTTTTT. Translated, it gives CASSLVATNEKLFF.

The chain couples TRBV5-4 to TRBJ2-3; 8 bases fit TRBD2. The CDR3 length is 15 residues. V lost 7 bases and J lost 2; bases outside the gene matches: 9. Germline CDR1 SGHNT, CDR2 YYREEE (reference sequence). CDR3 protein: CASFRGGLATDTQYF. CDR3 bases: TGTGCCAGCTTCCGGGGTGGACTAGCCACAGATACGCAGTATTTT.

The J gene is TRBJ1-5, the V gene TRBV4-2; 7 nucleotides match TRBD1. V gave up 1 base and J gave up 2 bases; unmatched junction bases: 8. CDR3 size: 17 residues. Germline CDR1 is LGHNA and CDR2 is YNFKEQ. The CDR3 sequence: CASSQGIRQGGNQPQHF. The CDR3 DNA is TGTGCCAGCAGCCAAGGGATCAGACAGGGCGGCAATCAGCCCCAGCATTTT.

The J gene is TRBJ1-2, the V gene TRBV2, with D possibly being TRBD1 (5 bases). The CDR3 runs to 14 residues. The ends were cut back, 6 bases at V and 2 bases at J, with 13 bases in the middle. Germline V gene sequence: CDR1 SNHLY, CDR2 FYNNEI. The CDR3 loop is CASSRERGNYGYTF. The CDR3 DNA is TGTGCCAGCAGCCGTGAGAGGGGCAACTATGGCTACACCTTC.

The V call is TRBV29-1, the J call TRBJ2-1; tentative D call: TRBD2 (5 bases). The CDR3 contains 11 residues. The germline V gene has CDR1 SQVTM and CDR2 ANQGSEA. The ends were cut back, 8 bases at V and 8 bases at J, with 13 bases in the middle. CDR3 amino acids: CSLLLRDEQFF. CDR3 bases: TGCAGCCTCCTGTTGCGGGATGAGCAGTTCTTC.

This clone was detected only a few times. CDR3 DNA: TGCAGCGTGTACCGGGGGACTAGCGGACTCAATGAGCAGTTCTTC. Protein product: CSVYRGTSGLNEQFF. J is TRBJ2-1 and V is TRBV29-1; 11 nucleotides agree with TRBD2. The CDR3 contains 15 residues. J lost 6 bases, V lost 6 bases, and 10 bases had no gene match. Germline values: CDR1 SQVTM, CDR2 ANQGSEA.

The rearrangement joins TRBV27 to TRBJ2-6; the match to TRBD1 covers 12 bases. V lost 5 bases, J lost 4 bases, and 6 bases stayed unmatched. CDR3 size: 17 residues. Germline V gene data show CDR1 as MNHEY and CDR2 as SMNVEV (reference sequence). The chain's CDR3 is CASSPGQGALGANVLTF. CDR3 DNA: TGTGCCAGCAGTCCGGGACAGGGGGCGCTCGGGGCCAACGTCCTGACTTTC.

Only a few counts were recorded for this clone. The V call is TRBV28, the J call TRBJ1-5; unclear D gene. The CDR3 has 13 amino acids. Germline lookup yields CDR1 MDHEN and CDR2 SYDVKM. V lost 8 bases to trimming and J lost 6 bases, with 14 bases between them. The CDR3 sequence is CASGIGSGQPQHF. The CDR3 DNA is TGTGCCAGCGGAATAGGGTCCGGTCAGCCCCAGCATTTT.